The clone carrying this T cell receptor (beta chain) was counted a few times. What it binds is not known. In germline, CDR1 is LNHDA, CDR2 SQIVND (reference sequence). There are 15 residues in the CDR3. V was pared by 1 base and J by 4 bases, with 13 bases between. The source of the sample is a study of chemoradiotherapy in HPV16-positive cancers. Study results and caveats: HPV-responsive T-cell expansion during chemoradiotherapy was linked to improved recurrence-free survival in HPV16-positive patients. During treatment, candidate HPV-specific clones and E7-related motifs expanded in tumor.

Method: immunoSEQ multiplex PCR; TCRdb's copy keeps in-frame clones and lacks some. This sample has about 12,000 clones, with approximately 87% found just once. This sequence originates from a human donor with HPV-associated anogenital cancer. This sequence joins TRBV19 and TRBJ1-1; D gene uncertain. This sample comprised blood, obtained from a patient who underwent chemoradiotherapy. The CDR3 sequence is CASSIGKVSGTEAFF. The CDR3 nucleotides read TGTGCCAGTAGTATAGGGAAGGTGTCGGGCACTGAAGCTTTCTTT.